One sample yielded the 15 T cell receptor beta chains listed below, sequenced in a study of blood T cells in healthy people across ages. A J-beta primer mix and a sample-barcoded 5' primer were used in a second PCR of roughly 6 to 12 cycles. TCRdb re-called the 5' RACE reads with MiXCR, one entry per CDR3 protein. The repertoire consists of 1 million or so distinct CDR3 sequences, with roughly 45% occurring once and the leading ten covering approximately 17%. Sequencing was done on a sample of blood. The receptors were sampled from an older woman in good health.

This clonotype was seen a few times. This chain connects TRBV12-3 or TRBV12-4 to TRBJ2-1; a possible D gene is TRBD1 (6 bases). TRBJ2-7 explains the end of the DNA better; the J call may be wrong. The CDR3 spans 14 residues. The CDR3 is CASTQQGPYNEQYF. The CDR3, as DNA: TGTGCCAGCACCCAACAGGGCCCCTACAATGAGCAGTACTTC.

The chain combines TRBV18 with TRBJ1-1; D not certain. CDR1 is KGHSH and CDR2 is LQKENI in the germline V gene. The CDR3 has 15 amino acids. Trimming cost V 0 bases and J 4 bases, with 12 bases left between them. CDR3: CASSPPMAEGTEAFF. CDR3 in DNA: TGTGCCAGCTCACCACCGATGGCCGAGGGCACTGAAGCTTTCTTT.

This clonotype was counted a few times. V usage is TRBV24-1 and J usage is TRBJ2-5, with unresolved D. From germline, CDR1 is KGHDR and CDR2 SFDVKD. The CDR3 covers 14 residues. Between the trimmed V and J ends, which lost 7 bases and 5 bases, there was a span of 16 bases. The CDR3 DNA reads as TGTGCCACCAGGGGATCACCCCGAAAGGAGACCCAGTACTTC. As protein: CATRGSPRKETQYF.

This clonotype was seen a handful of times. The chain combines TRBV29-1 with TRBJ2-5; D not resolved. This CDR3 is 14 amino acids long. V gave up 4 bases and J gave up 3 bases, with 15 bases separating them. CDR1 is SQVTM and CDR2 is ANQGSEA in the germline V gene. CDR3 sequence (DNA): TGCAGCGTTGTAGTTGCGAGTGAAGAAGAGACCCAGTACTTC. This sequence encodes CSVVVASEEETQYF.

This chain joins TRBV5-6 and TRBJ2-3, with 8 bases fitting TRBD1. This CDR3 is 15 amino acids long. Germline-derived CDR1 and CDR2 are SGHDT and YYEEEE. V lost 4 bases and J lost 2; bases outside the gene matches: 6. CDR3 region: CASSNYRGITDTQYF. The CDR3 DNA reads TGTGCCAGCAGCAACTACAGGGGGATCACAGATACGCAGTATTTT.

V usage is TRBV7-2 and J usage is TRBJ2-1; TRBD1 aligns across 9 bases. Trimming at V came to 5 bases and at J to 6 bases, leaving 5 bases not matched to a gene. CDR3 length: 14 amino acids. Germline V gene sequence: CDR1 SGHTA, CDR2 FQGNSA. The CDR3 sequence: CASSTGQGINEQFF. The CDR3 region has the DNA TGTGCCAGCAGCACCGGACAGGGGATCAATGAGCAGTTCTTC.

The genes are TRBV28 and TRBJ1-5, with TRBD1 matching 8 bases. V shed 4 bases, J shed 6 bases, and the junction held 2 bases outside the gene matches. The germline V gene encodes CDR1 MDHEN and CDR2 SYDVKM. This CDR3 is 13 amino acids long. The CDR3 DNA sequence: TGTGCCAGCAGTTCCAGGGGGCTTCAGCCCCAGCATTTT. Amino acid sequence: CASSSRGLQPQHF.

V is TRBV3-1 and J is TRBJ2-5, with D perhaps being TRBD1 or TRBD2 (5 bases each). Germline CDR1 is LGHDT and CDR2 is YNNKEL (reference sequence). The CDR3 consists of 14 residues. V gave up 3 bases and J gave up 2 bases, with 10 bases separating them. The CDR3 nucleotides are TGTGCCAGCAGCCACTTCGGGGCACAAGAGACCCAGTACTTC. The encoded protein is CASSHFGAQETQYF.

The chain couples TRBV20-1 to TRBJ2-5, with 13 nucleotides matching TRBD2. Germline CDR1 reads DFQATT; CDR2 reads SNEGSKA (reference sequence). The CDR3 extends over 18 amino acids. Unmatched junction bases numbered 17, after V lost 5 bases and J lost 5 bases. The CDR3: CSAGGLAGEFKGLETQYF. CDR3 sequence (DNA): TGCAGTGCTGGCGGACTAGCGGGAGAGTTTAAGGGATTGGAGACCCAGTACTTC.

This clonotype has only a few counts. The chain employs TRBV27 and TRBJ2-5; D gene uncertain. From germline, CDR1 is MNHEY and CDR2 SMNVEV (reference sequence). CDR3 length: 13 amino acids. The V gene lost 2 bases and the J gene lost 5 bases, with 9 bases spanning the gap. The CDR3 sequence is CASSLDESETQYF. The DNA of the CDR3 is TGTGCCAGCAGTTTAGACGAGAGTGAGACCCAGTACTTC.

The rearrangement joins TRBV30 to TRBJ1-1, with D possibly matching TRBD1 (5 bases). The V end was cut by 4 bases, the J end by 4 bases, with 16 bases between. This CDR3 has 14 residues. Germline V gene lookup returns CDR1 GTSNPN and CDR2 SVGIG (reference sequence). CDR3 in amino acids: CAWTLTGGSTEAFF. CDR3 DNA: TGTGCCTGGACTCTGACCGGGGGGAGCACTGAAGCTTTCTTT.

In its sample, this clonotype was seen a few times. CDR3 region: CASSTYGTVNYGYTF. CDR3 bases: TGTGCCAGCAGCACTTACGGGACAGTTAACTATGGCTACACCTTC. The chain couples TRBV9 to TRBJ1-2, with 7 bases lining up with TRBD1. With 4 bases clipped from V and 1 base from J, the junction kept 7 bases outside the gene matches. Germline assignment: CDR1 SGDLS and CDR2 YYNGEE. This CDR3 has 15 amino acids.

This sequence joins TRBV12-3 or TRBV12-4 and TRBJ2-1, with 8 bases that match TRBD2. The junction had 4 bases not matched to a gene; V was cut back by 2 bases and J by 4 bases. This CDR3 is 15 amino acids long. The CDR3 coding sequence is TGTGCCAGCAGTTTAATAGCGGGGCATTACAATGAGCAGTTCTTC. Translation: CASSLIAGHYNEQFF.

The rearrangement joins TRBV3-1 to TRBJ2-6; no firm D call. The V gene lost 2 bases and the J gene lost 1 base, with 12 bases spanning the gap. This CDR3 has 17 amino acids. Germline CDR1 and CDR2: LGHDT and YNNKEL (reference sequence). CDR3 protein: CASSQLTTSSGANVLTF. The CDR3 nucleotides are TGTGCCAGCAGCCAATTGACGACGAGTTCTGGGGCCAACGTCCTGACTTTC.

DNA for the CDR3: TGTGCCAGCAGTGAAGGAAGGGACACCTCCTACGAGCAGTACTTC. Translating it yields CASSEGRDTSYEQYF. The chain links TRBV6-1 to TRBJ2-7; a weak D match, TRBD1 (6 bases). Trimming stripped 1 base from V and 0 bases from J, with 10 bases between. This CDR3 spans 15 amino acids. CDR1 is MNHNS, CDR2 SASEGT, per germline.